This T cell receptor (beta chain) was observed in a study of read filtering for tumor transcriptome and immune sequencing. In the study overall: Among patients, under 20 were male and more than 13 female, aged roughly 47 to 90 (mean about 69). Revised staging placed roughly 8 patients in R-ISS I, roughly 16 in II, more than five in III. After DNase treatment, RNA was made into whole-transcriptome libraries. Findings and caveats of the study: The sorted CD138-negative fraction was a mixed bone marrow immune population, not purified T cells.

This clonotype was counted ten times or more. The antigen remains undetermined. With 0 bases removed from V and 6 bases from J, the gap between germline ends came to 12 bases. Germline assignment: CDR1 SGHAT and CDR2 FQNNGV. The CDR3 spans 15 residues. Molecular barcoded adaptors covering alpha/delta and beta/gamma chains were used on around 370 ng RNA. TCRdb redid the calling of the reads with MiXCR, one entry per CDR3 protein. This table has 35,000 to 40,000 distinct CDR3 sequences, 12% to 15% appearing once. This chain links TRBV11-2 with TRBJ2-1; maybe TRBD1 (5 bases). What was sequenced was a population of CD138-negative cells sorted from bone marrow. The origin of this receptor is a donor at least 40 years old with multiple myeloma. CDR3: CASSLEASGSNEQFF. The CDR3 DNA reads as TGTGCCAGCAGCTTAGAAGCGTCAGGGTCCAATGAGCAGTTCTTC.